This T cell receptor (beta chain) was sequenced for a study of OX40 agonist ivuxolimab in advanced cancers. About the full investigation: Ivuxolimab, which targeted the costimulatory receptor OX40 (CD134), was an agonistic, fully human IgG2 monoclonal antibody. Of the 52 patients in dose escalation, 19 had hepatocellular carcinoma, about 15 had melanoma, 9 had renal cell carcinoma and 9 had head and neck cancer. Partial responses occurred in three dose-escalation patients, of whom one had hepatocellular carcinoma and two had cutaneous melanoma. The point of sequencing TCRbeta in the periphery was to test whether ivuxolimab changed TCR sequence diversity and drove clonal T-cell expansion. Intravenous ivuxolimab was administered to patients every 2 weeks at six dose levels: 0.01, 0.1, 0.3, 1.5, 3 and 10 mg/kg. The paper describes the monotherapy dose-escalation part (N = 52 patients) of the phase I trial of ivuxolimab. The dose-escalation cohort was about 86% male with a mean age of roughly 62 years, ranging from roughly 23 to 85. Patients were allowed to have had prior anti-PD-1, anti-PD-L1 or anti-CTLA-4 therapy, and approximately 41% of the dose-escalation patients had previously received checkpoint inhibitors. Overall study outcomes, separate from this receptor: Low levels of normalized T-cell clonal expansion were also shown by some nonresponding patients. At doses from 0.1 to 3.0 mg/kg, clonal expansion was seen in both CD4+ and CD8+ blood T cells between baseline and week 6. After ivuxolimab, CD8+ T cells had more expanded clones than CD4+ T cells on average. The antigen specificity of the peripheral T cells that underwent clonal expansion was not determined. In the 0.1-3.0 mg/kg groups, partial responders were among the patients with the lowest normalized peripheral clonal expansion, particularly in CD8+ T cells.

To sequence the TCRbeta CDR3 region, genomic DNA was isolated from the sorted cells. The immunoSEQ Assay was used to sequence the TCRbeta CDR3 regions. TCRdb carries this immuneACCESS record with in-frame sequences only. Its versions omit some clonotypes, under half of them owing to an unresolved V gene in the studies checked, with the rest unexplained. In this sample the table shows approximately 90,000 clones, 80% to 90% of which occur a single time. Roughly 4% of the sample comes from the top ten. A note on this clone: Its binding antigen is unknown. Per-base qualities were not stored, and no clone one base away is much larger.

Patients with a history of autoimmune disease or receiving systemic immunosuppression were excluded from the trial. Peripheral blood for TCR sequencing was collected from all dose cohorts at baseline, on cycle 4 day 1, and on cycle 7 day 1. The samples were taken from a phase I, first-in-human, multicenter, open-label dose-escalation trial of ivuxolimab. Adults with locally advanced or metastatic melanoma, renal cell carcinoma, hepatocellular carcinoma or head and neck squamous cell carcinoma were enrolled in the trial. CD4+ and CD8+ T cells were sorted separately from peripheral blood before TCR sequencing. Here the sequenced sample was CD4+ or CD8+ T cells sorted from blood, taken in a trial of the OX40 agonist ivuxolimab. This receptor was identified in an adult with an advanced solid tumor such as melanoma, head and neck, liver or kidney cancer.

The encoded CDR3 is CASSYARENYGYTF. The DNA is as follows: TGTGCCAGCAGTTACGCCAGGGAGAACTATGGCTACACCTTC. The sequence joins TRBV6-5 to TRBJ1-2; TRBD1 is perhaps the D gene, given 5 matching bases. Cut back by 2 bases and 2 bases, the V and J ends lie 9 bases apart. CDR1 MNHEY and CDR2 SVGAGI were looked up in the germline V gene. From cysteine to phenylalanine, the CDR3 is 14 amino acids long. The kept DNA is CDR3 alone, 42 bases in frame from the first base.